This T cell receptor (beta chain) was captured in a study of blood T cell repertoires in COVID-19. Study-level background: Specimens from acute and convalescent COVID-19 originated in the United States, Italy and Spain. PBMCs, B-cell-depleted T cells, or T cells were the source of the cDNA or gDNA that made up the material.

The assay was immunoSEQ multiplex PCR, and TCRdb's table has in-frame clones only and misses some. There are about 260,000 clones in the sample; 85% to 90% occur only once, and about 4% lies in the top ten. Losses at the gene ends were 5 bases for V and 3 bases for J; bases not matched to a gene: 8. The CDR3 contains 15 residues. Germline V CDR1 and CDR2: MNHEY, SVGAGI. This chain connects TRBV6-5 to TRBJ2-3, with 7 bases matching TRBD2. The sample consisted of peripheral blood. The sequence was collected from a woman in her thirties or forties with acute or convalescent COVID-19. As DNA, the CDR3 is TGTGCCAGCAGTCAGACTAGCCGGCCAACAGATACGCAGTATTTT. It translates to CASSQTSRPTDTQYF.